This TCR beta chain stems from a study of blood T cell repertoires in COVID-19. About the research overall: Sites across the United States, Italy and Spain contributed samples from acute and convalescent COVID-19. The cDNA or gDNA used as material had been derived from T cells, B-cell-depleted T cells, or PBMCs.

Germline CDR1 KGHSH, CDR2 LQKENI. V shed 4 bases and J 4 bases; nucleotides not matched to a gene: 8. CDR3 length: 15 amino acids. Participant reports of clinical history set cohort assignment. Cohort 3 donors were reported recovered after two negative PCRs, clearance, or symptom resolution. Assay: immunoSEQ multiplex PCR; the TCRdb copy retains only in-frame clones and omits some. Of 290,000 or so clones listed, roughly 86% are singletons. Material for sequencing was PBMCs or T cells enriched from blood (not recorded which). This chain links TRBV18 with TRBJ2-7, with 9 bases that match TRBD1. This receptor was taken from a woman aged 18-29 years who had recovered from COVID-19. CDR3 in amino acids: CASSQTTGGAYEQYF. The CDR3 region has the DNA TGTGCCAGCTCACAAACCACAGGGGGCGCTTACGAGCAGTACTTC.